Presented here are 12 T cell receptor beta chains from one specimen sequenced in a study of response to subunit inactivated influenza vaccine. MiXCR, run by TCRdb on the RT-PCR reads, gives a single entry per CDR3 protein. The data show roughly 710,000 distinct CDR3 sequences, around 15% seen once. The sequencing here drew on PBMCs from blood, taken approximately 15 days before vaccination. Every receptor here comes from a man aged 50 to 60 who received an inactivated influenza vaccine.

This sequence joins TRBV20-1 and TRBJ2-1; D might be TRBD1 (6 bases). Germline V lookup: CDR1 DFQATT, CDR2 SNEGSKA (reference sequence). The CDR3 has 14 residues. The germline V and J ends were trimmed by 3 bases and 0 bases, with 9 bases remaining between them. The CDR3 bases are TGCAGTGCTAGGCCGGGACACTCCTACAATGAGCAGTTCTTC. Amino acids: CSARPGHSYNEQFF.

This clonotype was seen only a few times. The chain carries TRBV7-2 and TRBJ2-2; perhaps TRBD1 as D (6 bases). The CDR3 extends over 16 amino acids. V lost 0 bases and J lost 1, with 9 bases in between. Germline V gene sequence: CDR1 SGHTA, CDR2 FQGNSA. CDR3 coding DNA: TGTGCCAGCAGCTTAGCGCCCAGGGGGAACACCGGGGAGCTGTTTTTT. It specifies CASSLAPRGNTGELFF.

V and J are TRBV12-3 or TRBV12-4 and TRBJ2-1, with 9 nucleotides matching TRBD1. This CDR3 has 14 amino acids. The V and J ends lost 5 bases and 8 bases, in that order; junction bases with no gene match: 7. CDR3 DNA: TGTGCCAGCAGTCCAGGACAGGGGATCGATGAGCAGTTCTTC. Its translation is CASSPGQGIDEQFF.

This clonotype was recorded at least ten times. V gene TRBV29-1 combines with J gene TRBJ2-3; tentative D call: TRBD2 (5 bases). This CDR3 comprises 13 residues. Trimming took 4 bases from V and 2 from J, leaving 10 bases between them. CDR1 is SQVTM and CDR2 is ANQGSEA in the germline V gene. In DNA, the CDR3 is TGCAGCGTTGGGACTCGCTTCACAGATACGCAGTATTTT. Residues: CSVGTRFTDTQYF.

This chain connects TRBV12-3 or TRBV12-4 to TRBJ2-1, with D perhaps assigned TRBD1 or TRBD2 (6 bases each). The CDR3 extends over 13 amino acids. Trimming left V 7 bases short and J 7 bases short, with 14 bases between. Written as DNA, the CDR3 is TGTGCCAGCAACCATAGGGGGGAAAATGAGCAGTTCTTC. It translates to CASNHRGENEQFF.

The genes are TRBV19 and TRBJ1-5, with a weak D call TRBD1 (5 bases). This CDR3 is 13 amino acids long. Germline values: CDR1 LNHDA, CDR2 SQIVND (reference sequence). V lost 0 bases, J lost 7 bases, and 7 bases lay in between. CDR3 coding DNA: TGTGCCAGTAGTATAGATACAGGACAGCCCCAGCATTTT. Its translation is CASSIDTGQPQHF.

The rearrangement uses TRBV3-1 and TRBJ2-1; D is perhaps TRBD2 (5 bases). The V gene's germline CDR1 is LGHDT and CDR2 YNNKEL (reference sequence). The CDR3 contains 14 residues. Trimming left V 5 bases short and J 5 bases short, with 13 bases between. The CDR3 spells CASSTGLANNEQFF. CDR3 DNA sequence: TGTGCCAGCAGCACTGGACTCGCGAACAATGAGCAGTTCTTC.

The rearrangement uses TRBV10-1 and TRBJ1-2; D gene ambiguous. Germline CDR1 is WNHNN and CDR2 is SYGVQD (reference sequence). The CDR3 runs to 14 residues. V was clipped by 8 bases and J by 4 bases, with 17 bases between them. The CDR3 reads CASYPLPFFYGYTF. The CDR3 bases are TGCGCCAGCTACCCTCTCCCTTTCTTCTATGGCTACACCTTC.

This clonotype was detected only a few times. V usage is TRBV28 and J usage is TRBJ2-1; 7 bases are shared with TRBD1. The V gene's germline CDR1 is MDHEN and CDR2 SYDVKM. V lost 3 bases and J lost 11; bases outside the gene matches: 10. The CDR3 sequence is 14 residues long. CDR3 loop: CASSFTGNRGQQFF. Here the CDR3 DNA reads TGTGCCAGCAGTTTCACAGGGAACAGGGGACAGCAGTTCTTC.

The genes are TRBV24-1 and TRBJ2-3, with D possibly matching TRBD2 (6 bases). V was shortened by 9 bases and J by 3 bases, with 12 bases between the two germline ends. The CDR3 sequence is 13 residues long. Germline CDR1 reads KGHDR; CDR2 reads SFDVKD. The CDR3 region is CATRGLYTDTQYF. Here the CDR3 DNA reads TGTGCCACCCGGGGACTTTATACAGATACGCAGTATTTT.

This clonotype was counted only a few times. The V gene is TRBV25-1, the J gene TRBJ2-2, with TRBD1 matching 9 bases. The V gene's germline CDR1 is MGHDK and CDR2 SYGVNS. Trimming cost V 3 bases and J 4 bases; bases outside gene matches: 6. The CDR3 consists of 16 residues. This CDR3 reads CASSEGQGMGTGELFF. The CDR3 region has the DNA TGTGCCAGCAGTGAGGGACAGGGTATGGGCACCGGGGAGCTGTTTTTT.

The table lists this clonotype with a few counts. CDR3 bases: TGCGCCAGCAGCAAAGCTGCGGGGGCGCGGATGAACACTGAAGCTTTCTTT. As protein: CASSKAAGARMNTEAFF. The genes are TRBV4-1 and TRBJ1-1; TRBD1 is a possible D gene (6 bases). Per germline, CDR1 MGHRA and CDR2 YSYEKL. The CDR3 runs to 17 residues. Between the trimmed V and J ends, which lost 5 bases and 0 bases, there was a span of 19 bases.